This T cell receptor (beta chain) was retrieved from a study of cytomegalovirus exposure and HLA in healthy donors. Study-wide results and limits: Certain sequence variants were highly shared and formed a cluster, and this cluster was likely a sequencing artifact. For TCR beta chains, V- and J-gene trimming was later linked to a missense DCLRE1C variant. An analysis was carried out at a later point. It showed that HLA-associated TCR beta chains were more clonally expanded than equally common non-associated chains.

PCR primers comprised 60 Vbeta and 13 Jbeta primers. Some clones are missing from TCRdb's copy, which holds only in-frame ones; the method was immunoSEQ multiplex PCR. The sample holds roughly 140,000 clones, about three quarters seen once. On this clone itself: Its antigen is not known.

This TCR was recovered from a man in his forties in good health and CMV-seropositive. Source material: PBMCs.

This chain's CDR3 is CAWSVQGERGEKLFF. In DNA, the CDR3 is TGTGCCTGGAGTGTGCAGGGGGAGAGAGGCGAAAAACTGTTTTTT. The rearrangement links TRBV30 to TRBJ1-4, with 7 bases aligning to TRBD1. J gave up 8 bases and V 0 bases, and 9 bases lay outside the gene matches. The CDR3 is 15 amino acids. CDR1 and CDR2 (germline): GTSNPN, SVGIG (reference sequence).